This T cell receptor beta chain was sequenced during a study of CD8 T cells in ankylosing spondylitis. Broader study findings: Characteristic, it appeared, of ankylosing spondylitis blood was a TCR beta motif of several highly homologous variants. Disease-associated clones were CD8+ and fairly uncommon in peripheral blood.

There are many counts of this clonotype. Its antigen remains unidentified. TCRdb reprocessed the 5' RACE reads with MiXCR, giving one entry per CDR3 protein. The data contain 200,000 to 250,000 distinct CDR3 sequences, roughly 26% of them seen just once; the ten biggest clones take up less than 8.5%. In germline, CDR1 is SGHVS, CDR2 FNYEAQ. This CDR3 contains 16 residues. Trimming took 1 base from V and 4 from J; bases not matched to a gene: 5. The TCR originated in a male donor with ankylosing spondylitis or in good health (not recorded which). V usage is TRBV7-6 and J usage is TRBJ2-1; 9 bases line up with TRBD1. What was sequenced was blood, either unsorted or a sorted T cell fraction (not recorded which). The CDR3 DNA reads as TGTGCCAGCAGCTTAGATGTGACAGGGGGATACAATGAGCAGTTCTTC. It codes for CASSLDVTGGYNEQFF. The full variable domain, in which reference TRBV7-6 and TRBJ2-1 provide the parts outside the CDR3, is GAGVSQSPRYKVTKRGQDVALRCDPISGHVSLYWYRQALGQGPEFLTYFNYEAQQDKSGLPNDRFSAERPEGSISTLTIQRTEQRDSAMYRCASSLDVTGGYNEQFFGPGTRLTVL.